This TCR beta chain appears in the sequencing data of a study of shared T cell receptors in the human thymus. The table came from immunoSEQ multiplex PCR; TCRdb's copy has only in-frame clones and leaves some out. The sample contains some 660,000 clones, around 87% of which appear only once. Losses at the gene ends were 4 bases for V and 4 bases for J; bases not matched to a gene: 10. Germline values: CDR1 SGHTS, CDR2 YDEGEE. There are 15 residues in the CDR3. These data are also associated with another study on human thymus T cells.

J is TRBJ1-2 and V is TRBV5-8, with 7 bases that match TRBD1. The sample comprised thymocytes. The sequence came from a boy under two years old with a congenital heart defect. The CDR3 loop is CASSPTGDPVYGYTF. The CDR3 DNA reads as TGTGCCAGCAGCCCCACAGGGGACCCGGTCTATGGCTACACCTTC.